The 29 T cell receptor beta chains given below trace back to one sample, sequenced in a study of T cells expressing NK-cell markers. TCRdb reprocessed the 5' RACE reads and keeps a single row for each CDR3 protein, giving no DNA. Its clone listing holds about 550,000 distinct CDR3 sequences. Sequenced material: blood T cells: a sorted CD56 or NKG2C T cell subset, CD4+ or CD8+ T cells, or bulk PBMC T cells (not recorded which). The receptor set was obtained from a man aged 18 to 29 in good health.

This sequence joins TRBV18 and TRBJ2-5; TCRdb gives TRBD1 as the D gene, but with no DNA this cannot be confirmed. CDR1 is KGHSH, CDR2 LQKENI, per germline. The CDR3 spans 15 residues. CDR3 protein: CASSPPNRGGETQYF. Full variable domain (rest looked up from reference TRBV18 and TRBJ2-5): NAGVMQNPRHLVRRRGQEARLRCSPMKGHSHVYWYRQLPEEGLKFMVYLQKENIIDESGMPKERFSAEFPKEGPSILRIQQVVRGDSAAYFCASSPPNRGGETQYFGPGTRLLVL.

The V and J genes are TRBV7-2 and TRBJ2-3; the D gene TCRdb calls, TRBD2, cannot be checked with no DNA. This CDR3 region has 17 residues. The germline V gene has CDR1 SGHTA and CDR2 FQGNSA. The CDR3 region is CASSLLSAGGFEDTQYF. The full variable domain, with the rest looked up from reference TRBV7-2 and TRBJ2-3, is GAGVSQSPSNKVTEKGKDVELRCDPISGHTALYWYRQSLGQGLEFLIYFQGNSAPDKSGLPSDRFSAERTGGSVSTLTIQRTQQEDSAVYLCASSLLSAGGFEDTQYFGPGTRLTVL.

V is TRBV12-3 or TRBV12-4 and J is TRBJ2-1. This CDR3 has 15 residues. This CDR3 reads CASRGTELGYNEQFF.

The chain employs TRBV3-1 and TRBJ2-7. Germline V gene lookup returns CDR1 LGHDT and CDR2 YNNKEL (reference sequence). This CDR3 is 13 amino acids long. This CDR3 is CASSHSDSYEQYF.

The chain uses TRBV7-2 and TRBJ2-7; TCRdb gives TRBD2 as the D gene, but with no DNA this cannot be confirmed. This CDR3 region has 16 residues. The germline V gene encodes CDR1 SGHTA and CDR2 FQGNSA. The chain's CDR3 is CASRPSTSGRAYEQYF.

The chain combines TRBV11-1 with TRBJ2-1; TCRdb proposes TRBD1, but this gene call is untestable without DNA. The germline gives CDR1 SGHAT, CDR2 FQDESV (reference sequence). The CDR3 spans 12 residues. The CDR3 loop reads CASSLGLGVEFF.

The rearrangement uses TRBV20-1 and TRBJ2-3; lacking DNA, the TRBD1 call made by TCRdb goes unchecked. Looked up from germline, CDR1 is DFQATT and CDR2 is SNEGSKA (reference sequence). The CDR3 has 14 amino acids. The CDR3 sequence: CSARVVSLTDTQYF.

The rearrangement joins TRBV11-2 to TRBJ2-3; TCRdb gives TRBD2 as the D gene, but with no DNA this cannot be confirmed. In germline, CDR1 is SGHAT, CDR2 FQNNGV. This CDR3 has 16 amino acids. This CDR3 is CASSLLGTSGPDTQYF.

The CDR3 protein is CASSYSEGAETQYF. J is TRBJ2-5 and V is TRBV6-5; without DNA, the TCRdb call of TRBD1 cannot be checked. The CDR3 has 14 residues. CDR1 is MNHEY, CDR2 SVGAGI, per germline.

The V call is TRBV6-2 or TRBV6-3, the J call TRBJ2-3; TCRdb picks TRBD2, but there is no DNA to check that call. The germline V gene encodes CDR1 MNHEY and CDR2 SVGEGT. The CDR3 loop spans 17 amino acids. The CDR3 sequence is CASRFTTSGRATDTQYF.

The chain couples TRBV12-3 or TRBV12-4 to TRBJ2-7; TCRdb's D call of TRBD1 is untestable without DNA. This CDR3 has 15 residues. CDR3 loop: CASSRPGTGKYEQYF.

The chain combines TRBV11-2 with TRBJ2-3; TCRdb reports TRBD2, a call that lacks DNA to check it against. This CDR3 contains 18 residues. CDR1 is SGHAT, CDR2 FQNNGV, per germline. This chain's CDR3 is CASSLGLAGALGTDTQYF.

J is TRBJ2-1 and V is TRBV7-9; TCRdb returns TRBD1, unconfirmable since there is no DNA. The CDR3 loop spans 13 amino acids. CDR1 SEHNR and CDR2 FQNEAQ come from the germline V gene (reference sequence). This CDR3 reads CAGAGRGRNEQFF.

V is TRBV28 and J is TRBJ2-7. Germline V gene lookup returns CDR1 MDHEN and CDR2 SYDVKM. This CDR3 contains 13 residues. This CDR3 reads CATSVGRSYEQYF. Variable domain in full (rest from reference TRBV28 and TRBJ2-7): DVKVTQSSRYLVKRTGEKVFLECVQDMDHENMFWYRQDPGLGLRLIYFSYDVKMKEKGDIPEGYSVSREKKERFSLILESASTNQTSMYLCATSVGRSYEQYFGPGTRLTVT.

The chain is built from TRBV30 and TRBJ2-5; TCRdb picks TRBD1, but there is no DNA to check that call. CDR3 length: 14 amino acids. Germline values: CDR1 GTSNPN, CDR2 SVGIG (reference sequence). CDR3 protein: CACRAGTDKETQYF.

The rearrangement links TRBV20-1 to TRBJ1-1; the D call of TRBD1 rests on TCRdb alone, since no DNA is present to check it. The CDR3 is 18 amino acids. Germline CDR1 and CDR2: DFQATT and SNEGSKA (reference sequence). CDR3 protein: CSARALPGTGGRGTEAFF.

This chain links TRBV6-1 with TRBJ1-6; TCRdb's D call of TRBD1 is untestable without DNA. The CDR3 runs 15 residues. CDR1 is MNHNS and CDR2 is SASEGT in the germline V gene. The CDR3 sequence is CASSGDAPYNSPLHF.

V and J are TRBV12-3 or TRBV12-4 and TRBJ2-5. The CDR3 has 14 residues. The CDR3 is CASSDLGKQETQYF.

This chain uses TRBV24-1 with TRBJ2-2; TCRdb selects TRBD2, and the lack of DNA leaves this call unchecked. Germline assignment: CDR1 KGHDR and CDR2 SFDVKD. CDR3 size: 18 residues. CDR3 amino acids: CATSDPGRPSPNTGELFF.

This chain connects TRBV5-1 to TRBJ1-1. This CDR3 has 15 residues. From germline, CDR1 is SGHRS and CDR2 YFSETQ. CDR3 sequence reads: CASRLGRYMNTEAFF.

The CDR3 sequence is CASSLIDRAEAFF. This chain uses TRBV5-1 with TRBJ1-1; as DNA is missing, the TRBD1 call by TCRdb cannot be tested. CDR3 size: 13 residues. Germline CDR1 reads SGHRS; CDR2 reads YFSETQ. Based on the CDR3 plus reference TRBV5-1 and TRBJ1-1, the full variable domain is KAGVTQTPRYLIKTRGQQVTLSCSPISGHRSVSWYQQTPGQGLQFLFEYFSETQRNKGNFPGRFSGRQFSNSRSEMNVSTLELGDSALYLCASSLIDRAEAFFGQGTRLTVV.

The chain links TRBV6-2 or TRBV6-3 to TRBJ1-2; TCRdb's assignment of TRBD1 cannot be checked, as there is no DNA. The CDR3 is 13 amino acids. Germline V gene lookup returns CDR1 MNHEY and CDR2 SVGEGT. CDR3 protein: CASSGDRIYGYTF.

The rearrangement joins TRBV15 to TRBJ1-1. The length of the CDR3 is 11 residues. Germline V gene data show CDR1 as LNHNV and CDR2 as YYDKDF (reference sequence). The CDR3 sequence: CATSNDLEAFF.

CDR3 residues: CASSESTRDRAYNEQFF. The chain combines TRBV10-1 with TRBJ2-1; TCRdb's assignment of TRBD1 cannot be checked, as there is no DNA. CDR1 is WNHNN and CDR2 is SYGVQD in the germline V gene (reference sequence). The CDR3 contains 17 residues.

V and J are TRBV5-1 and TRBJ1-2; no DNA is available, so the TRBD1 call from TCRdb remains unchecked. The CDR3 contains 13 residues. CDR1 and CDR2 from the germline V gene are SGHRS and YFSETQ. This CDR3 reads CASSQGGGLGYTF. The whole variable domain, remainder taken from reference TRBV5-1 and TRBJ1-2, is KAGVTQTPRYLIKTRGQQVTLSCSPISGHRSVSWYQQTPGQGLQFLFEYFSETQRNKGNFPGRFSGRQFSNSRSEMNVSTLELGDSALYLCASSQGGGLGYTFGSGTRLTVV.

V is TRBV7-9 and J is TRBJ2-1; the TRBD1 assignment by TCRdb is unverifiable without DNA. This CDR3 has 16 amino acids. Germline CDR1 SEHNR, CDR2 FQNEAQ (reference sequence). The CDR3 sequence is CASRGMGHKQDNEQFF.

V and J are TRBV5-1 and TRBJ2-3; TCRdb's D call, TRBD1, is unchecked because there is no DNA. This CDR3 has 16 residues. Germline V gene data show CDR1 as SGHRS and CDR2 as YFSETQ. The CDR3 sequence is CASSGRTGHGTDTQYF.

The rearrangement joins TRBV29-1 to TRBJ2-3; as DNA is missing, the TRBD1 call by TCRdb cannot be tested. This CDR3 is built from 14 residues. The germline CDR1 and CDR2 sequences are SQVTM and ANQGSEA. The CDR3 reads CSVQTGQGTDTQYF.

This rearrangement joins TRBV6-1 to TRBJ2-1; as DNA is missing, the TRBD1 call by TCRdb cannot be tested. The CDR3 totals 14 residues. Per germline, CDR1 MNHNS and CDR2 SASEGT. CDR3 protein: CASRIAGAQGEQFF.